This T cell receptor beta chain was identified during a study of T cells in Graves' hyperthyroidism and ophthalmopathy. Overall study: At the time of initial diagnosis and before any treatment, peripheral blood was collected.

Researchers took RNA transcripts and amplified the TCR beta CDR3 regions from them. The study used the HTBI primer set for a first-round RT-PCR of the TCR CDR3. TCRdb used MiXCR to reprocess the multiplex PCR reads, holding one entry per CDR3 protein. The data hold approximately 600,000 distinct CDR3 sequences, with roughly 20% observed a single time. Duration under 3 months, a NOSPECS grade of at least 4, and a Clinical Activity Score of at least 3 characterized the ophthalmopathy patients. PBMCs came from 10 ml fresh peripheral blood. General study results and limits: Most expanded thyroid clonotypes above 0.001 recurred in blood.

Trimming cost V 3 bases and J 2 bases, with 11 bases left between them. The CDR3 runs 14 residues. The germline V gene has CDR1 GTSNPN and CDR2 SVGIG (reference sequence). This clonotype was detected many times. Antigen specificity is unknown. This receptor was identified in a man aged 25-45 years with Graves' ophthalmopathy. Sequenced sample: blood. This rearrangement joins TRBV30 to TRBJ1-5; weak D call: TRBD1 (5 bases). The CDR3 DNA follows: TGTGCCTGGAGCGATTCGACAGGCAATCAGCCCCAGCATTTT. It is translated as CAWSDSTGNQPQHF.